This TCR beta chain was obtained from a study of T cells in women clearing cervical HPV infection (dated by TCRdb to 2016 to 2018). About the investigation overall: The cases were about two dozen women with histologically confirmed HPV16-related CIN3 or worse, and 2 of those women had invasive cancers. Because only a few women had HLA typing data, the possibility that HLA type acted as a confounder could not be ruled out. Controls were 25 to 30 women whose single incident HPV16 infection cleared within 12 months without precancer or cancer developing. Five blinded duplicates per group were added as quality controls, giving around 60 samples: 50 or so participants and around ten replicates. For cases, the median interval between lesion detection and blood sampling was around 160 days, with an interquartile range of roughly 80 to 200 days. Cases had a median age of roughly 35 years compared with 38 for controls, and baseline characteristics showed no significant differences between the groups. The parent cohort enrolled 10,049 women aged 18 or older in Guanacaste, Costa Rica, in about 1993 to 1994 and followed the women for roughly seven years. Nested within Costa Rica's Guanacaste HPV Natural History Study, an exploratory proof-of-principle case-control study compared TCR repertoires across cervical HPV16 outcomes. Cases were matched to controls by age within five years and by the year the sample was collected. Case blood was taken at the visit when the lesion was first identified, whereas control blood was taken when infection was no longer detected. What the research found in general, with its limitations: The cross-sectional design could not show whether associations preceded infection or resulted from it; effector/memory subsets and HPV-specific T cells were not isolated. TRBV6-7 relative abundance was lower in cases than in controls (roughly 0.11% versus 0.16%; Bonferroni P = 0.0008). Because the number of T cells in each sample was unknown, differences in richness could reflect differing T-cell content rather than repertoire biology. Cases were distinguished from controls with an estimated AUC of almost 0.85 by random forest classifiers combining richness and V gene abundances. Significantly higher TCR repertoire richness was observed in CIN3+ cases than in controls across sequencing depths, whereas no difference in evenness was found.

Using the immunoSEQ assay, multiplex PCR amplified TCR beta CDR3 regions from an average of about 1,200 ng of genomic DNA per sample. Primer bias was corrected in the assay by using a complete synthetic TCR repertoire to establish an amplification baseline. Amplicons were sequenced on the Illumina platform. Processing in the source paper ran as follows. Sequences were error-corrected by clustering with frequency ratios and a modified nearest-neighbor algorithm and were then analyzed in the immunoSEQ Analyzer with IMGT gene definitions. At each rarefaction depth, TCR richness and evenness were averaged across 20 rarefaction repeats, and any sample with fewer sequences than the depth was left out. Wilcoxon rank sum tests with FDR correction were used to compare relative abundances of V, D and J genes between the groups. For the blinded duplicates, the intraclass correlation was 90% to 97% for TCR richness and averaged 76.4% across about 64 gene segments. The immuneACCESS repertoire file appears here via TCRdb, limited to in-frame rearrangements. These files lack a portion of the clones; in checked studies, under half of the deficit traces to unresolved V genes, and the cause of the others is not known. V, J and clone size are taken as reported in that table, and D and trimming were inferred from the DNA itself. The data table for this sample lists about 30,000 clones. Of the sample, around 4% is held by the ten largest clones.

For CDR1 and CDR2, the germline V gene lists SGHTA and FQGNSA. CDR3 length: 15 amino acids, cysteine to phenylalanine. The DNA shown is the part of the CDR3 that was read: 36 bases, in frame from base 1. Every participant had a single incident cervical HPV16 infection, and women with prevalent HPV16 infections were excluded. Cervical HPV DNA was detected by MY09/MY11 PCR, and genotyping was performed by dot-blot hybridization. Roughly 15 mL of heparinized blood were centrifuged, and the buffy coat was split into aliquots, frozen at -30 degrees C, and then kept at -80 degrees C. QIAGEN kits were used to extract genomic DNA from the buffy coat specimens. In the case of this clone: The antigen it binds to is not known. The read stops 3 residues short of the end of the CDR3; the missing end is completed from the germline J gene.

The clonotype originates from a woman aged 18-69 years with a cervical HPV16 infection that either progressed to CIN3+ or cleared (not recorded which). Specimen: blood buffy coat. This chain joins TRBV7-2 to TRBJ2-2, with 7 bases aligning to TRBD1. The CDR3: CASSLVRGRNSPLFF. CDR3 bases read: TGTGCCAGCAGCTTAGTAAGGGGGCGAAATTCACCG.